The rows below give T cell receptor beta chains drawn from one sample of a study of CD8 T cells in Susac syndrome. TCRdb reprocessed the immunoSEQ multiplex PCR reads with MiXCR, giving one entry per CDR3 protein. The sample lists about 47,000 distinct CDR3 sequences, 90% to 95% seen once, with 0.4% to 0.5% in the top ten. Sequenced material: CD8+ T cells from PBMCs. The source of these receptors is a human donor in good health. Each CDR3 is given with its conserved first and last residue. D genes are given only for firm matches. The size of a clone is reported for some rows only, either as once, few or many, or as a class for expanded clones.

v_gene	d_gene	j_gene	len	abundance	CDR3aa	CDR3nt
TRBV29-1	-	TRBJ2-7	15	-	CSVETNDDSSYEQYF	TGCAGCGTTGAGACGAATGACGACTCCTCCTACGAGCAGTACTTC
TRBV11-3	-	TRBJ1-1	16	-	CASRVGIGNQNTEAFF	TGTGCCAGCCGGGTGGGGATAGGGAATCAGAACACTGAAGCTTTCTTT
TRBV3-1	-	TRBJ2-3	17	once	CASSQDPGLLSTDTQYF	TGTGCCAGCAGCCAAGACCCCGGACTCTTAAGCACAGATACGCAGTATTTT
TRBV15	-	TRBJ2-7	12	-	CATSQDGYEQYF	TGTGCCACCAGCCAGGACGGCTACGAGCAGTACTTC
TRBV7-9	TRBD2	TRBJ2-7	16	-	CASSYPFEGGPNEQYF	TGTGCCAGCAGCTACCCCTTCGAGGGAGGGCCTAACGAGCAGTACTTC
TRBV4-1	-	TRBJ2-2	17	-	CASSHKPGQTNTGELFF	TGCGCCAGCAGCCATAAGCCGGGACAAACGAACACCGGGGAGCTGTTTTTT
TRBV3-1	TRBD1	TRBJ2-7	16	-	CASSQATRTGFYEQYF	TGTGCCAGCAGCCAAGCCACCCGGACAGGGTTCTACGAGCAGTACTTC
TRBV27	-	TRBJ2-3	15	-	CASSLTAPSTDTQYF	TGTGCCAGCAGTTTAACGGCTCCTAGCACAGATACGCAGTATTTT
TRBV5-6	-	TRBJ1-2	11	-	CASSVTGGYTF	TGTGCCAGCAGCGTGACAGGAGGCTACACCTTC
TRBV18	-	TRBJ2-1	17	-	CASSPPKIGGSYNEQFF	TGTGCCAGCTCACCACCGAAGATAGGGGGGTCCTACAATGAGCAGTTCTTC
TRBV27	-	TRBJ2-1	11	-	CASSMYNEQFF	TGTGCCAGCAGTATGTACAATGAGCAGTTCTTC
TRBV11-2	-	TRBJ2-7	20	once	CASSLVVAGASSTTGYEQYF	TGTGCCAGCAGCTTAGTGGTGGCAGGGGCCTCGAGTACGACCGGCTACGAGCAGTACTTC
TRBV30	-	TRBJ1-2	16	-	CAGGVLEPAFNYGYTF	TGTGCCGGAGGGGTTCTAGAGCCAGCCTTTAACTATGGCTACACCTTC
TRBV10-2	-	TRBJ1-1	15	-	CASTTDRGWNTEAFF	TGCGCCAGCACCACCGACCGGGGCTGGAACACTGAAGCTTTCTTT
TRBV18	-	TRBJ1-1	14	-	CASSSRTANTEAFF	TGTGCCAGCTCATCCCGGACAGCGAACACTGAAGCTTTCTTT
TRBV18	-	TRBJ2-3	15	-	CASSPPGTTTDTQYF	TGTGCCAGCTCACCACCGGGGACCACGACAGATACGCAGTATTTT
TRBV20-1	-	TRBJ2-1	13	-	CSEGSGDYNEQFF	TGCAGTGAAGGTAGCGGCGACTACAATGAGCAGTTCTTC
TRBV11-2	-	TRBJ1-1	14	-	CASSPRAGNTEAFF	TGTGCCAGCAGCCCCCGGGCGGGGAACACTGAAGCTTTCTTT
TRBV7-9	-	TRBJ2-1	15	once	CASSLEGGTYNEQFF	TGTGCCAGCAGCTTAGAAGGCGGAACCTACAATGAGCAGTTCTTC
TRBV5-6	-	TRBJ2-1	15	-	CASSLIRGLGDEQFF	TGTGCCAGCAGCTTGATAAGGGGCTTGGGGGATGAGCAGTTCTTC
TRBV30	-	TRBJ2-1	13	-	CAWSSVGNPPPFF	TGTGCCTGGAGTTCGGTGGGAAACCCGCCTCCGTTCTTC
TRBV5-1	-	TRBJ2-2	12	once	CASSTSSGELFF	TGCGCCAGCAGTACAAGTTCCGGGGAGCTGTTTTTT
TRBV5-8	-	TRBJ2-1	15	-	CASSILWESYNEQFF	TGTGCCAGCAGCATACTGTGGGAGTCCTACAATGAGCAGTTCTTC
TRBV6-1	-	TRBJ1-4	17	-	CASGPVRHNGVNEKLFF	TGTGCCAGCGGACCAGTCAGACACAATGGGGTTAATGAAAAACTGTTTTTT
TRBV27	-	TRBJ2-7	15	-	CASSLGSGSRNEQYF	TGTGCCAGCAGTTTAGGGTCAGGGAGTCGTAACGAGCAGTACTTC
TRBV27	-	TRBJ2-7	14	-	CASSWVQGSYEQYF	TGTGCCAGCAGCTGGGTGCAGGGGAGCTACGAGCAGTACTTC
TRBV6-2/TRBV6-3	TRBD2	TRBJ2-3	16	-	CASNPIAGGGTDTQYF	TGTGCCAGCAACCCTATAGCGGGAGGGGGCACAGATACGCAGTATTTT
TRBV9	-	TRBJ1-3	16	once	CASSTHWGLSGNTIYF	TGTGCCAGCAGCACCCACTGGGGCCTCTCTGGAAACACCATATATTTT
TRBV4-1	-	TRBJ2-2	14	-	CASMIGINTGELFF	TGCGCCAGCATGATAGGCATCAACACCGGGGAGCTGTTTTTT
TRBV6-1	-	TRBJ1-1	13	-	CASSLRQNTEVFF	TGTGCCAGCAGTTTACGACAGAACACTGAAGTTTTCTTT
TRBV20-1	-	TRBJ2-1	15	-	CSASRWTGFYNEQFF	TGCAGTGCTAGTCGATGGACCGGTTTTTACAATGAGCAGTTCTTC
TRBV7-9	TRBD1	TRBJ2-7	16	few	CASSFHGQGANYEQYF	TGTGCCAGCAGCTTTCACGGACAGGGGGCCAACTACGAGCAGTACTTC
TRBV29-1	-	TRBJ1-2	13	few	CSVDNIPNYGYTF	TGCAGCGTTGATAACATCCCGAACTATGGCTACACCTTC
TRBV27	-	TRBJ2-7	13	-	CASSLADTYEQYF	TGTGCCAGCAGTTTAGCGGACACCTACGAGCAGTACTTC
TRBV23-1	-	TRBJ1-3	12	-	CASSQGGNTIYF	TGCGCCAGCAGTCAGGGTGGAAACACCATATATTTT
TRBV4-1	TRBD2	TRBJ2-7	16	once	CASSQDQPSGAYEQYF	TGCGCCAGCAGCCAAGATCAGCCTAGCGGAGCCTACGAGCAGTACTTC
TRBV29-1	TRBD1	TRBJ2-1	15	-	CSVEGTGDGYNEQFF	TGCAGCGTTGAAGGGACAGGGGATGGATACAATGAGCAGTTCTTC
TRBV19	-	TRBJ2-1	16	-	CASSPDDGIGFNEQFF	TGTGCCAGTAGTCCGGACGACGGTATTGGGTTCAATGAGCAGTTCTTC
TRBV6-4	-	TRBJ1-2	12	-	CASSRGRDDYTF	TGTGCCAGCAGTCGGGGCAGGGATGACTACACCTTC
TRBV7-2	-	TRBJ2-4	13	-	CASSLGGENIQYF	TGTGCCAGCAGCTTAGGGGGGGAAAACATTCAGTACTTC
TRBV12-3/TRBV12-4	-	TRBJ1-4	13	-	CASNGATNEKLFF	TGTGCCAGCAATGGGGCAACTAATGAAAAACTGTTTTTT
TRBV12-5	-	TRBJ1-2	12	-	CASGLSTMGYTF	TGTGCTAGTGGTTTGTCTACTATGGGCTACACCTTC
TRBV29-1	TRBD1	TRBJ2-3	15	-	CSVEDVDRDEGTQYF	TGCAGCGTTGAAGATGTGGACAGGGATGAAGGTACGCAGTATTTT
TRBV7-9	-	TRBJ1-2	14	-	CASSLVRDGHGYTF	TGTGCCAGCAGCTTAGTCCGAGACGGCCATGGCTACACCTTC
TRBV7-6	TRBD1	TRBJ1-1	15	-	CASSPGQGTNTEAFF	TGTGCCAGCAGCCCGGGACAGGGGACGAACACTGAAGCTTTCTTT
TRBV4-1	-	TRBJ1-1	15	-	CASSQESAVNTEAFF	TGCGCCAGCAGCCAAGAATCGGCAGTGAACACTGAAGCTTTCTTT
TRBV21-1	-	TRBJ1-2	13	-	CASRRQGNYGYTF	TGTGCCAGCAGGAGGCAGGGGAACTATGGCTACACCTTC
TRBV19	-	TRBJ2-1	14	-	CASSSDSAYNEQFF	TGTGCCAGTAGTAGCGATTCGGCCTACAATGAGCAGTTCTTC
TRBV12-3/TRBV12-4	-	TRBJ2-1	14	-	CASSLRTTYNEQFF	TGTGCCAGCAGTTTACGGACCACCTACAATGAGCAGTTCTTC